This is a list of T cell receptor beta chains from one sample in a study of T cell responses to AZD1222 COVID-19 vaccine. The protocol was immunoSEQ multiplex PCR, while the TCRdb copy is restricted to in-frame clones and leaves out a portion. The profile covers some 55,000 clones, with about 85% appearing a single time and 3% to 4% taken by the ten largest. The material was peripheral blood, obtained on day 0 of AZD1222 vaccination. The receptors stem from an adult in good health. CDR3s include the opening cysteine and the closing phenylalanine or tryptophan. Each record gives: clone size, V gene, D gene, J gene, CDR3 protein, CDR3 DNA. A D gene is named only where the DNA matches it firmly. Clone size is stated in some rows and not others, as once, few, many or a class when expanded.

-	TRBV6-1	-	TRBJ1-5	CASSEGVVNTRGSLSNQPQHF	TGTGCCAGCAGTGAAGGCGTAGTGAATACTCGAGGGTCCCTTAGCAATCAGCCCCAGCATTTT
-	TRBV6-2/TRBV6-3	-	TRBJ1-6	CASSLSRGAYNSPLHF	TGTGCCAGCAGCCTCAGCAGGGGCGCCTATAATTCACCCCTCCACTTT
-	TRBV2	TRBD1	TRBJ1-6	CASSTDTGGRSPLHF	TGTGCCAGCAGTACTGATACAGGGGGCAGGTCACCCCTCCACTTT
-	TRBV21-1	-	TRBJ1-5	CASSKGPGGNQPQHF	TGTGCCAGCAGCAAAGGCCCCGGGGGCAATCAGCCCCAGCATTTT
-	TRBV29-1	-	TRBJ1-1	CSAEGQQNTEAFF	TGCAGCGCCGAGGGGCAGCAAAACACTGAAGCTTTCTTT
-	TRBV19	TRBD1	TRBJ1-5	CASSGQGGNQPQHF	TGTGCCAGTAGTGGACAGGGGGGCAATCAGCCCCAGCATTTT
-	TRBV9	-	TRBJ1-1	CASSVGSGGNTEAFF	TGTGCCAGCAGCGTAGGTTCTGGGGGGAACACTGAAGCTTTCTTT
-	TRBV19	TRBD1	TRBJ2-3	CASRRDRGTDTQYF	TGTGCCAGTAGGAGGGACAGGGGCACAGATACGCAGTATTTT
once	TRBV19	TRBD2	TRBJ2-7	CATAGGAGNEQYF	TGTGCCACCGCGGGGGGCGCCGGGAACGAGCAGTACTTC
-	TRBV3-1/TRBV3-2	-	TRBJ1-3	CASSQDTPGNTIYF	TGTGCCAGCAGCCAAGATACCCCCGGAAACACCATATATTTT
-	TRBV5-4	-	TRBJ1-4	CASSFGQTNEKLFF	TGTGCCAGCAGCTTTGGTCAGACGAATGAAAAACTGTTTTTT
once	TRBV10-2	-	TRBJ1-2	CASRSGMGNYGYTF	TGCGCCTCAAGATCAGGGATGGGGAACTATGGCTACACCTTC
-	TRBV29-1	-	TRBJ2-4	CSVAWTPYGDIQYF	TGCAGCGTCGCCTGGACTCCATACGGGGACATTCAGTACTTC
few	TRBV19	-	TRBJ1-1	CASSIQIQGQSEAFF	TGTGCCAGTAGTATACAGATCCAGGGTCAATCTGAAGCTTTCTTT
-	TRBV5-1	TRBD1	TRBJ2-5	CASSRTRSGTGILETQYF	TGCGCCAGCAGCAGGACCCGTTCCGGGACAGGGATCTTAGAGACCCAGTACTTC
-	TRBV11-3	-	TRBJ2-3	CASSHGTTDTQYF	TGTGCCAGCAGCCATGGGACCACAGATACGCAGTATTTT
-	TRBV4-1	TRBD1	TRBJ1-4	CASSQKGLVTDREGEKLFF	TGCGCCAGCAGCCAGAAGGGGCTGGTCACCGACAGGGAGGGGGAAAAACTGTTTTTT
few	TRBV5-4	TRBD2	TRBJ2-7	CASSLGLAGWSSYEQYF	TGTGCCAGCAGCCTAGGACTAGCGGGGTGGAGCTCCTACGAGCAGTACTTC
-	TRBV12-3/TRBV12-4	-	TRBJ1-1	CASSRGVSRSAFF	TGTGCCAGCAGTCGGGGGGTATCGCGTTCGGCTTTCTTT
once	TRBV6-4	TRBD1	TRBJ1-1	CASSEGTGGTEAFF	TGTGCCAGCAGTGAGGGGACAGGGGGCACTGAAGCTTTCTTT
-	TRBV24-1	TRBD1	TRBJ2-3	CATSDRGTVKDTQYF	TGTGCCACCAGTGACCGAGGGACAGTGAAAGATACGCAGTATTTT
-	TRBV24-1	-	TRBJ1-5	CATNYTGINQPQHF	TGTGCCACCAATTATACAGGTATCAATCAGCCCCAGCATTTT
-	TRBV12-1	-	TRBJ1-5	CASSFGDSNQPQHF	TGTGCCAGCAGCTTTGGGGATAGCAATCAGCCCCAGCATTTT
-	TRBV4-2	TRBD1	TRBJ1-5	CASSQGTGNNQPQHF	TGTGCCAGCAGCCAGGGGACAGGAAACAATCAGCCCCAGCATTTT
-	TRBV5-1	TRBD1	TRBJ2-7	CASKTGDSRTYEQYF	TGCGCCAGTAAGACAGGGGACTCCAGAACCTACGAGCAGTACTTC
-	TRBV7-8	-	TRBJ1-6	CASSLGIGSNSPLHF	TGTGCCAGCAGCTTAGGAATTGGTTCTAATTCACCCCTCCACTTT
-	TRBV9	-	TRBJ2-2	CASSAGASNTGELFF	TGTGCCAGCAGCGCCGGGGCCTCGAACACCGGGGAGCTGTTTTTT
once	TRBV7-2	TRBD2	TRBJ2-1	CASSLTTSGGSGEQFF	TGTGCCAGCAGCTTAACGACTAGCGGGGGTTCCGGTGAGCAGTTCTTC
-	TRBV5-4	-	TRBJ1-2	CASSPLGGYGYTF	TGTGCCAGCAGCCCCCTGGGTGGATATGGCTACACCTTC
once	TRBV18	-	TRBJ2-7	CASSSPTVSYEQYF	TGTGCCAGCTCATCCCCGACAGTCTCCTACGAGCAGTACTTC
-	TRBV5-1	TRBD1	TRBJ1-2	CASSSSTGGSNGYTF	TGCGCCAGCAGCTCTTCGACAGGGGGCTCTAATGGCTACACCTTC
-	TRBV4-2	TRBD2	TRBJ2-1	CASSPGLAGAVREQFF	TGTGCCAGCAGCCCAGGACTAGCGGGGGCAGTCCGTGAGCAGTTCTTC
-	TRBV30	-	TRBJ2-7	CAWRDPPGLSSYEQYF	TGTGCCTGGAGGGACCCCCCGGGACTTTCCTCCTACGAGCAGTACTTC
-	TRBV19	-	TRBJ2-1	CASRLRSSYNEQFF	TGTGCCAGTAGGCTACGAAGCTCCTACAATGAGCAGTTCTTC
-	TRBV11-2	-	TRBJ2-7	CASSLGGPGGIFEQYF	TGTGCCAGCAGCTTAGGGGGGCCAGGGGGGATTTTCGAGCAGTACTTC
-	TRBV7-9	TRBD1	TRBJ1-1	CASSTRTGDTEAFF	TGTGCCAGCAGCACCCGGACAGGGGACACTGAAGCTTTCTTT
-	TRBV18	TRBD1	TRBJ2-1	CASSGQGARYNEQFF	TGTGCCAGCTCCGGACAGGGGGCAAGGTACAATGAGCAGTTCTTC
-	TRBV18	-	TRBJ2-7	CASSPPARPYEQYF	TGTGCCAGCTCACCACCGGCCCGACCCTACGAGCAGTACTTC
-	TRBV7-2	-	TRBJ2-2	CASTLRGLAGYTGELFF	TGTGCCAGCACCCTCAGGGGGCTAGCGGGCTACACCGGGGAGCTGTTTTTT
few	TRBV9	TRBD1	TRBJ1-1	CASSQGAEAFF	TGTGCCAGCAGCCAGGGGGCTGAAGCTTTCTTT
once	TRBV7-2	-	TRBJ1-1	CASSRGDTEAFF	TGTGCCAGCAGCCGGGGGGACACTGAAGCTTTCTTT
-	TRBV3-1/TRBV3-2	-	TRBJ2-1	CASSQLATDNEQFF	TGTGCCAGCAGCCAACTAGCGACCGACAATGAGCAGTTCTTC
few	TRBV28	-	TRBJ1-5	CASSLKGGGNQPQHF	TGTGCCAGCAGTTTGAAGGGAGGGGGCAATCAGCCCCAGCATTTT
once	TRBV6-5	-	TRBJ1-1	CASRLFTEAFF	TGTGCCAGCAGACTCTTCACTGAAGCTTTCTTT
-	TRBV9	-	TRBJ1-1	CASSVVGRGRVDTEAFF	TGTGCCAGCAGCGTAGTAGGCAGGGGTCGGGTCGACACTGAAGCTTTCTTT
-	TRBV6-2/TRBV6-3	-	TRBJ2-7	CASSYAGTYEQYF	TGTGCCAGCAGTTACGCGGGGACCTACGAGCAGTACTTC
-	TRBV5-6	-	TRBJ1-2	CASSSRTAPYGYTF	TGTGCCAGCAGCTCCCGGACAGCACCCTATGGCTACACCTTC
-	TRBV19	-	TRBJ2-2	CATSIPGQPRLANTGELFF	TGTGCCACCTCGATACCGGGACAACCTCGTTTAGCGAACACCGGGGAGCTGTTTTTT
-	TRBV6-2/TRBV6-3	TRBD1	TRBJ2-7	CASSFGQAPHEQYF	TGTGCCAGCAGTTTTGGACAGGCCCCCCACGAGCAGTACTTC
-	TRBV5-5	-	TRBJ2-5	CASSLGLTQETQYF	TGTGCCAGCAGCTTAGGGCTGACCCAAGAGACCCAGTACTTC
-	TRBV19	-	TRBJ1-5	CASSTLDSQPQHF	TGTGCCAGTAGTACCCTCGATTCTCAGCCCCAGCATTTT
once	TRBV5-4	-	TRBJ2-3	CASSLSHSSTDTQYF	TGTGCCAGCAGCTTATCCCACTCAAGCACAGATACGCAGTATTTT
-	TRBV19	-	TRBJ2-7	CASSNGRFMGGYEQYF	TGTGCCAGTAGTAACGGACGGTTTATGGGCGGCTACGAGCAGTACTTC
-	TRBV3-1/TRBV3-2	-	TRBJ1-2	CASSQGEYGYTF	TGTGCCAGCAGCCAAGGGGAATATGGCTACACCTTC
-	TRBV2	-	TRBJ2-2	CASSTGLGNTGELFF	TGTGCCAGCAGCACGGGACTGGGGAACACCGGGGAGCTGTTTTTT
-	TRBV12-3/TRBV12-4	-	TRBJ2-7	CASSLRGYEQYF	TGTGCCAGCAGTTTACGGGGGTACGAGCAGTACTTC